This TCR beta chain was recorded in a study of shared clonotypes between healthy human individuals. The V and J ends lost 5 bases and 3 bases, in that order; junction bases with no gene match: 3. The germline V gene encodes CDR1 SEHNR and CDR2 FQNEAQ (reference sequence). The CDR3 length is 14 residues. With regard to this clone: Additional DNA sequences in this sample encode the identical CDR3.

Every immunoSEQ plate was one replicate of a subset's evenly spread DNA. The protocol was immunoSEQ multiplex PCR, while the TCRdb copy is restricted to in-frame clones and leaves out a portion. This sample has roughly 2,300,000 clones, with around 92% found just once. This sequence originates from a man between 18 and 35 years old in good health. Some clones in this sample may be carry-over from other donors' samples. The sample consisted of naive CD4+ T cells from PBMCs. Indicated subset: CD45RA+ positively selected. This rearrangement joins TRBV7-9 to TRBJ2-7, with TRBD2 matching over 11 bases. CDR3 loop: CASSQGLAGYEQYF. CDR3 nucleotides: TGTGCCAGCAGCCAAGGACTAGCGGGCTACGAGCAGTACTTC.